The 17 T cell receptor beta chains reported below all come from one sample, sequenced in a study of blood T cell repertoires in COVID-19. Libraries were prepared by immunoSEQ multiplex PCR; TCRdb keeps only in-frame clonotypes and omits some of them. The sample has 150,000 to 200,000 clones, about 88% seen once. The sequenced sample was peripheral blood. The receptors shown here come from a human donor in a cohort sampled during active COVID-19.

This clone has just one count. V gene TRBV5-1 combines with J gene TRBJ1-2; 7 nucleotides align to TRBD1. Trimming cost V 4 bases and J 4 bases; bases outside gene matches: 7. This CDR3 is 14 amino acids long. Looked up from germline, CDR1 is SGHRS and CDR2 is YFSETQ. CDR3 in DNA: TGCGCCAGCAGCCCAGAGGGGGCGGGCTATGGCTACACCTTC. Protein: CASSPEGAGYGYTF.

The J gene is TRBJ2-7, the V gene TRBV7-6, with D maybe TRBD2 (7 bases). This CDR3 comprises 15 residues. V lost 0 bases and J lost 2, with 11 bases in between. The germline V gene has CDR1 SGHVS and CDR2 FNYEAQ. CDR3 amino acids: CASSLAGGHTYEQYF. As DNA, the CDR3 is TGTGCCAGCAGCTTAGCGGGGGGGCATACCTACGAGCAGTACTTC. The full variable domain, with the rest looked up from reference TRBV7-6 and TRBJ2-7, is GAGVSQSPRYKVTKRGQDVALRCDPISGHVSLYWYRQALGQGPEFLTYFNYEAQQDKSGLPNDRFSAERPEGSISTLTIQRTEQRDSAMYRCASSLAGGHTYEQYFGPGTRLTVT.

V usage is TRBV29-1 and J usage is TRBJ1-1; perhaps TRBD1 as D (6 bases). The CDR3 covers 19 residues. V was trimmed by 4 bases and J by 0 bases, leaving 27 bases between them. Germline loops: CDR1 SQVTM, CDR2 ANQGSEA. CDR3 nucleotides: TGCAGCGTTGCAGGGCGACTTTTGGGGGGGCGCGGGATGAACACTGAAGCTTTCTTT. Translated: CSVAGRLLGGRGMNTEAFF.

This clone turned up a few times. This chain joins TRBV30 and TRBJ2-2, with D uncertain. The CDR3 is 13 residues long. Germline V gene lookup returns CDR1 GTSNPN and CDR2 SVGIG (reference sequence). With 7 bases removed from V and 3 bases from J, the gap between germline ends came to 12 bases. The CDR3 loop is CAFPNADTGELFF. The CDR3 nucleotides are TGTGCCTTCCCAAATGCGGACACCGGGGAGCTGTTTTTT.

The V gene is TRBV5-4, the J gene TRBJ2-7, with TRBD1 identical over 11 bases. Germline CDR1 SGHNT, CDR2 YYREEE (reference sequence). This CDR3 has 15 amino acids. After removal of 2 bases from V and 3 bases from J, the junction contained 4 bases not matched to a gene. CDR3 sequence reads: CASSFSGTGGYEQYF. The CDR3, as DNA: TGTGCCAGCAGCTTCTCCGGGACAGGGGGCTACGAGCAGTACTTC.

The chain joins TRBV28 to TRBJ2-7; TRBD1 matches at 10 bases. The germline CDR1 and CDR2 sequences are MDHEN and SYDVKM. The CDR3 length is 15 residues. V gave up 6 bases and J gave up 1 base; unmatched junction bases: 6. The CDR3 sequence: CASSPRTGGSYEQYF. Written as DNA, the CDR3 is TGTGCCAGCAGCCCGAGGACAGGGGGGTCCTACGAGCAGTACTTC.

A word on this clone: Other DNA sequences in the same sample also yield this CDR3. The V call is TRBV5-4, the J call TRBJ2-1; TRBD2 agrees at 7 bases. CDR3 size: 15 residues. In germline, CDR1 is SGHNT, CDR2 YYREEE (reference sequence). V was clipped by 5 bases and J by 2 bases; unmatched bases: 7. The CDR3 bases are TGTGCCAGCAGTTCCCTGGGGGGGGCCTACAATGAGCAGTTCTTC. Translation: CASSSLGGAYNEQFF.

The chain uses TRBV7-8 and TRBJ2-1; 9 bases are a match to TRBD2. The CDR3 length is 15 residues. The V gene's germline CDR1 is SGHVS and CDR2 FQNEAQ. J gave up 10 bases and V 6 bases, and 13 bases lay outside the gene matches. CDR3 protein: CASRRGGGAVNEQFF. CDR3 DNA: TGTGCCAGCAGGCGAGGCGGGGGGGCGGTAAACGAGCAGTTCTTC.

The chain joins TRBV5-6 to TRBJ2-3; 8 positions agree with TRBD2. The V gene's germline CDR1 is SGHDT and CDR2 YYEEEE. Trimming removed 5 bases from V and 4 bases from J; junction bases left unmatched: 6. The CDR3 loop spans 14 amino acids. The CDR3 DNA reads TGTGCCAGCAGACGGGGGGGCGCCCCAGATACGCAGTATTTT. This sequence encodes CASRRGGAPDTQYF.

The chain uses TRBV28 and TRBJ1-5, with 8 bases matching TRBD1. CDR1 and CDR2 from the germline V gene are MDHEN and SYDVKM. The CDR3 extends over 15 amino acids. Germline trimming cut 4 bases from V and 3 bases from J; bases unmatched to any gene: 5. The CDR3 reads CASSSGGWNNQPQHF. The DNA for the CDR3 is TGTGCCAGCAGTTCAGGGGGCTGGAACAATCAGCCCCAGCATTTT.

The J gene is TRBJ2-5, the V gene TRBV6-5, with a tentative D call TRBD2 (5 bases). The germline V and J ends were trimmed by 6 bases and 2 bases, with 10 bases remaining between them. There are 13 residues in the CDR3. Germline CDR1 and CDR2: MNHEY and SVGAGI. For the CDR3, the DNA is TGTGCCAGCAGGTGGCCGGGGCAAGAGACCCAGTACTTC. Its translation is CASRWPGQETQYF.

The chain carries TRBV15 and TRBJ1-4, with 9 bases matching TRBD1. Germline V CDR1 and CDR2: LNHNV, YYDKDF (reference sequence). V lost 6 bases, J lost 7 bases, and 9 bases stayed unmatched. CDR3 length: 15 residues. CDR3 in amino acids: CATSSTGTGLEKLFF. The CDR3 bases are TGTGCCACCAGTTCCACCGGGACAGGGCTTGAAAAACTGTTTTTT.

The table lists this clone with a few counts. The chain links TRBV19 to TRBJ2-7; 9 bases match TRBD1. V shed 7 bases, J shed 4 bases, and the junction held 17 bases outside the gene matches. Germline CDR1 LNHDA, CDR2 SQIVND (reference sequence). The CDR3 loop spans 17 amino acids. The CDR3 region is CASNHRGRARRRYEQYF. The CDR3 DNA reads as TGTGCCAGTAACCACAGGGGGCGGGCAAGGAGGAGGTACGAGCAGTACTTC.

V usage is TRBV16 and J usage is TRBJ2-7, with a possible D match to TRBD1 (6 bases). The length of the CDR3 is 14 residues. Germline V gives CDR1 KGHSY, CDR2 FQNENV. Trimming shortened V by 2 bases and J by 6 bases, and 14 bases separated the two germline ends. The CDR3 region has the DNA TGTGCCAGCAGCCAACTGATTTCAGGGGCCGAGCAGTACTTC. Translated: CASSQLISGAEQYF. Looking up the rest from reference TRBV16 and TRBJ2-7 gives the full variable domain: GEEVAQTPKHLVRGEGQKAKLYCAPIKGHSYVFWYQQVLKNEFKFLISFQNENVFDETGMPKERFSAKCLPNSPCSLEIQATKLEDSAVYFCASSQLISGAEQYFGPGTRLTVT.

This chain joins TRBV2 and TRBJ2-1; D may be TRBD1 (6 bases). Per the germline V gene, CDR1 is SNHLY and CDR2 is FYNNEI. Trimming pared 4 bases from V and 4 bases from J, leaving 14 bases between. The CDR3 spans 15 residues. Here the CDR3 DNA reads TGTGCCAGCAGTGGACACAGGGTCATGTACAATGAGCAGTTCTTC. It encodes CASSGHRVMYNEQFF.

The V and J genes are TRBV27 and TRBJ1-2; D is unresolved. In germline, CDR1 is MNHEY, CDR2 SMNVEV (reference sequence). Trimming cost V 5 bases and J 8 bases, with 18 bases left between them. The CDR3 has 14 residues. CDR3 sequence: CASSPRQRGEGYTF. The DNA for the CDR3 is TGTGCCAGCAGTCCCCGGCAGCGGGGAGAAGGCTACACCTTC.

The chain recombines TRBV24-1 with TRBJ2-5; TRBD1 might be the D (6 bases). The CDR3 extends over 17 amino acids. Germline V gene sequence: CDR1 KGHDR, CDR2 SFDVKD. Between the trimmed V and J ends, which lost 1 base and 4 bases, there was a span of 18 bases. The CDR3 DNA is TGTGCCACCAGTGATTTAAATCCGGGCAGGGGAGTAGAGACCCAGTACTTC. Its protein is CATSDLNPGRGVETQYF.